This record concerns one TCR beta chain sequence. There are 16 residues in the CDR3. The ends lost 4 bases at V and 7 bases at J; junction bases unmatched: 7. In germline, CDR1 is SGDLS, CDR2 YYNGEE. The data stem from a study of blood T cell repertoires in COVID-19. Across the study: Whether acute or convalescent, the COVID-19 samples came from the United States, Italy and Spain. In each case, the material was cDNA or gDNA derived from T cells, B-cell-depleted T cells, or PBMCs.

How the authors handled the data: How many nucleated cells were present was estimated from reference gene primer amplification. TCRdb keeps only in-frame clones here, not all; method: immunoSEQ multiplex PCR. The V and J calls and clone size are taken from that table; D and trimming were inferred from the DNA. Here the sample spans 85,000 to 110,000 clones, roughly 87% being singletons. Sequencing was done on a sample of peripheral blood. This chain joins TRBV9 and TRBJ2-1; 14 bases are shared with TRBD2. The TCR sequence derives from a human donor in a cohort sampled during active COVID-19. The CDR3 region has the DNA TGTGCCAGCAGCCCCAGACTAGCGGGAGGGCTTAATGAGCAGTTCTTC. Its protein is CASSPRLAGGLNEQFF.